These T cell receptor beta chains were read from a single sample in a study of T cell responses to AZD1222 COVID-19 vaccine. Clones were read by immunoSEQ multiplex PCR, and TCRdb kept only the in-frame ones, dropping some. The top ten clones hold approximately 5.2% of a sample with roughly 77,000 clones, 90% to 95% of them seen once. This material consisted of peripheral blood, taken on day 0 of AZD1222 vaccination. The receptor set was obtained from an adult in good health. The CDR3 runs from the conserved cysteine through the conserved F or W. A D gene is named only where the DNA matches it firmly. A row's size may be missing; if present it is once, few, many or a size class.

TRBJ1-2 | NA | TRBV28 | NA | CASSFVQFPNYGYTF | TGTGCCAGCAGTTTCGTCCAGTTCCCAAACTATGGCTACACCTTC
TRBJ1-3 | NA | TRBV5-1 | NA | CASSPGAASGNTIYF | TGCGCCAGCAGCCCTGGGGCGGCATCTGGAAACACCATATATTTT
TRBJ2-2 | NA | TRBV5-6 | NA | CASSLDGVKGQTGELFF | TGTGCCAGCAGCTTGGACGGGGTTAAGGGGCAAACCGGGGAGCTGTTTTTT
TRBJ1-5 | TRBD1 | TRBV7-8 | once | CASSPSGQGDYSNQPQHF | TGTGCCAGCAGCCCTTCGGGACAGGGGGACTATAGCAATCAGCCCCAGCATTTT
TRBJ1-6 | NA | TRBV19 | NA | CASSPAREGSSYNSPLHF | TGTGCCAGTAGTCCCGCCAGGGAAGGAAGCTCCTATAATTCACCCCTCCACTTT
TRBJ2-7 | TRBD1 | TRBV9 | NA | CASSVGRQGGEQYF | TGTGCCAGCAGCGTAGGAAGACAGGGGGGGGAGCAGTACTTC
TRBJ1-6 | NA | TRBV11-2 | NA | CASSLVAEDNSPLHF | TGTGCCAGCAGCTTAGTGGCAGAAGATAATTCACCCCTCCACTTT
TRBJ1-3 | NA | TRBV19 | NA | CASSLGGGGNTIYF | TGTGCCAGTAGCCTCGGCGGGGGCGGAAACACCATATATTTT
TRBJ1-5 | NA | TRBV5-1 | NA | CASSLGSNQPQHF | TGCGCCAGCAGCTTGGGGTCGAATCAGCCCCAGCATTTT
TRBJ1-2 | TRBD1 | TRBV19 | NA | CASSNRDRVYYGYTF | TGTGCCAGTAGTAACCGGGACAGGGTATACTATGGCTACACCTTC
TRBJ2-3 | NA | TRBV6-2/TRBV6-3 | NA | CASSPGRGAISDTQYF | TGTGCCAGCAGTCCGGGAAGGGGGGCCATATCTGATACGCAGTATTTT
TRBJ1-3 | NA | TRBV24-1 | NA | CATSDFWGNTIYF | TGTGCCACCAGTGATTTCTGGGGAAACACCATATATTTT
TRBJ2-7 | TRBD2 | TRBV11-2 | NA | CASNRRGEQYF | TGTGCCAGTAACAGGCGGGGGGAGCAGTACTTC
TRBJ1-5 | TRBD1 | TRBV28 | NA | CASSLLGQGGQPQHF | TGTGCCAGCAGTTTACTGGGACAGGGCGGTCAGCCCCAGCATTTT
TRBJ2-1 | TRBD1 | TRBV5-1 | NA | CASSWNTGASSYNEQFF | TGCGCCAGCAGCTGGAATACAGGGGCCAGCTCCTACAATGAGCAGTTCTTC
TRBJ1-4 | NA | TRBV6-5 | NA | CASSYQQGREKLFF | TGTGCCAGCAGTTACCAGCAGGGCCGGGAAAAACTGTTTTTT
TRBJ1-5 | NA | TRBV6-5 | NA | CASSYSGSSQPQHF | TGTGCCAGCAGTTACTCAGGGTCAAGTCAGCCCCAGCATTTT
TRBJ1-5 | TRBD1 | TRBV18 | NA | CASSPWDRGSNQPQHF | TGTGCCAGCTCACCCTGGGACAGGGGTAGCAATCAGCCCCAGCATTTT
TRBJ2-6 | TRBD1 | TRBV3-1/TRBV3-2 | NA | CASSLIHRGSGANVLTF | TGTGCCAGCAGCCTAATACACAGGGGGTCGGGGGCCAACGTCCTGACTTTC
TRBJ2-3 | NA | TRBV9 | NA | CASSPPYGSSKRDTQYF | TGTGCCAGCAGCCCCCCTTATGGCTCCTCGAAGCGCGATACGCAGTATTTT
TRBJ2-5 | TRBD2 | TRBV9 | NA | CASSVAGSGGQETQYF | TGTGCCAGCAGCGTAGCGGGTAGCGGGGGACAAGAGACCCAGTACTTC
TRBJ1-2 | NA | TRBV7-9 | NA | CASSLRPGPNYGYTF | TGTGCCAGCAGCTTACGTCCGGGGCCCAACTATGGCTACACCTTC
TRBJ1-5 | NA | TRBV6-5 | once | CASRVGGWQPQHF | TGTGCCAGCCGGGTGGGGGGCTGGCAGCCCCAGCATTTT
TRBJ1-1 | NA | TRBV18 | NA | CASSPLPHQAEAFF | TGTGCCAGCTCACCACTTCCCCACCAGGCTGAAGCTTTCTTT
TRBJ1-3 | NA | TRBV6-1 | NA | CASSEYYGSGNTIYF | TGTGCCAGCAGTGAATATTACGGATCTGGAAACACCATATATTTT
TRBJ2-7 | TRBD1 | TRBV4-1 | NA | CASSPPPGQGLKLSYEQYF | TGCGCCAGCAGCCCGCCCCCGGGACAGGGGTTAAAGCTGTCCTACGAGCAGTACTTC
TRBJ1-1 | TRBD1 | TRBV19 | NA | CATWTGWNTEAFF | TGTGCCACATGGACAGGGTGGAACACTGAAGCTTTCTTT
TRBJ1-2 | TRBD1 | TRBV5-1 | NA | CASSGTGQGALYGYGYTF | TGCGCCAGCAGCGGCACGGGACAGGGGGCGCTTTATGGCTATGGCTACACCTTC
TRBJ2-7 | NA | TRBV11-2 | NA | CASSPRVLGREQYF | TGTGCCAGCAGCCCCCGGGTTTTGGGGAGGGAGCAGTACTTC
TRBJ1-4 | NA | TRBV3-1/TRBV3-2 | NA | CASSWRQATNEKLFF | TGTGCCAGCAGCTGGCGACAGGCAACTAATGAAAAACTGTTTTTT
TRBJ1-1 | NA | TRBV7-9 | NA | CASNRNTEAFF | TGTGCCAGCAACAGGAACACTGAAGCTTTCTTT
TRBJ2-7 | TRBD2 | TRBV5-1 | NA | CASSFGGVRAEQYF | TGCGCCAGCAGTTTCGGGGGGGTTCGCGCCGAGCAGTACTTC
TRBJ1-5 | NA | TRBV28 | NA | CASSKMGREGQPQHF | TGTGCCAGCAGTAAAATGGGCAGGGAGGGACAGCCCCAGCATTTT
TRBJ1-1 | TRBD1 | TRBV6-5 | few | CASSSQGAHTEAFF | TGTGCCAGCAGTTCACAGGGGGCGCACACTGAAGCTTTCTTT
TRBJ2-3 | NA | TRBV4-3 | NA | CASSHDSHADTQYF | TGCGCCAGCAGCCACGACAGTCATGCAGATACGCAGTATTTT
TRBJ2-7 | NA | TRBV6-1 | NA | CATNQGSTYEQYF | TGTGCCACCAACCAGGGAAGCACCTACGAGCAGTACTTC
TRBJ1-3 | NA | TRBV5-1 | NA | CASSLESGTGNTIYF | TGCGCCAGCAGCTTGGAGTCTGGGACTGGAAACACCATATATTTT
TRBJ2-7 | NA | TRBV28 | NA | CASSRLPGLQYF | TGTGCCAGCAGCCGGCTCCCGGGGCTGCAGTACTTC
TRBJ2-3 | NA | TRBV11-2 | NA | CASSFTGKMADTQYF | TGTGCCAGCAGCTTCACAGGGAAGATGGCAGATACGCAGTATTTT
TRBJ1-4 | NA | TRBV9 | NA | CASSVAGGGNEKLFF | TGTGCCAGCAGCGTAGCCGGGGGCGGTAATGAAAAACTGTTTTTT
TRBJ2-7 | NA | TRBV6-6 | NA | CASSYSTTSYSYEQYF | TGTGCCAGCAGTTACTCGACCACTAGCTATTCCTACGAGCAGTACTTC
TRBJ2-2 | NA | TRBV19 | NA | CASSMGALRDTGELFF | TGTGCCAGTAGTATGGGGGCCTTAAGGGACACCGGGGAGCTGTTTTTT
TRBJ1-1 | NA | TRBV6-1 | few | CASSFTSGNTEAFF | TGTGCCAGCAGTTTTACTTCCGGGAACACTGAAGCTTTCTTT
TRBJ1-4 | TRBD1 | TRBV30 | once | CAWSAGQWNEKLFF | TGTGCCTGGAGTGCGGGACAGTGGAATGAAAAACTGTTTTTT
TRBJ2-3 | TRBD2 | TRBV27 | NA | CASAAGTSSDTQYF | TGTGCCAGCGCCGCCGGGACTAGCTCAGATACGCAGTATTTT
TRBJ1-5 | NA | TRBV6-1 | once | CASSEWTANQPQHF | TGTGCCAGCAGTGAATGGACAGCAAATCAGCCCCAGCATTTT
TRBJ1-2 | NA | TRBV29-1 | NA | CSVRTANYGYTF | TGCAGCGTCCGGACAGCTAACTATGGCTACACCTTC
TRBJ1-2 | NA | TRBV12-3/TRBV12-4 | NA | CASSYTNYGYTF | TGTGCCAGCAGTTACACCAACTATGGCTACACCTTC
TRBJ1-5 | TRBD1 | TRBV7-9 | NA | CASSSAGTGDQPQHF | TGTGCCAGCAGCTCCGCCGGGACAGGGGATCAGCCCCAGCATTTT
TRBJ1-1 | NA | TRBV28 | NA | CASSLGYTEAFF | TGTGCCAGCAGTTTGGGGTACACTGAAGCTTTCTTT
TRBJ2-7 | NA | TRBV7-3 | NA | CASSPNSYEQYF | TGTGCCAGCAGTCCTAATTCCTACGAGCAGTACTTC
TRBJ1-2 | TRBD1 | TRBV7-9 | NA | CASSLGVTGAFGYTF | TGTGCCAGCAGCTTAGGGGTGACAGGGGCTTTTGGCTACACCTTC
TRBJ1-4 | NA | TRBV5-5 | NA | CASSSIGAGEKLFF | TGTGCCAGCAGCTCGATCGGAGCGGGAGAAAAACTGTTTTTT
TRBJ1-4 | TRBD1 | TRBV6-2/TRBV6-3 | NA | CASSRQGSTNEKLFF | TGTGCCAGCAGTCGACAGGGATCGACTAATGAAAAACTGTTTTTT
TRBJ2-7 | NA | TRBV24-1 | NA | CATSDSRAKGIDEQYF | TGTGCCACCAGTGATTCGCGGGCCAAAGGCATCGACGAGCAGTACTTC
TRBJ1-5 | NA | TRBV18 | NA | CASSPDSANQPQHF | TGTGCCAGCTCACCAGACTCGGCCAATCAGCCCCAGCATTTT